These T cell receptor beta chains were read from a single sample in a study of T cells in Graves' hyperthyroidism and ophthalmopathy. TCRdb recomputed calls from the multiplex PCR reads with MiXCR, one row per CDR3 protein. The sample has about 500,000 distinct CDR3 sequences, around 15% seen once. The sequenced sample consisted of blood. The receptors derive from a woman aged 18-29 years with Graves' hyperthyroidism. CDR3s include the opening cysteine and the closing phenylalanine or tryptophan. A D gene is named only where the DNA matches it firmly.

CDR3: CASSFDRGTEAFF
length: 13
D: TRBD1
J: TRBJ1-1
V: TRBV12-3/TRBV12-4

CDR3: CASSPLDVPDPYEQYF
length: 16
D: -
J: TRBJ2-7
V: TRBV9

CDR3: CASSLGAGPGTGELFF
length: 16
D: -
J: TRBJ2-2
V: TRBV7-8

CDR3: CSGGTGTNTEAFF
length: 13
D: TRBD1
J: TRBJ1-1
V: TRBV29-1

CDR3: CASSQGITNQPQHF
length: 14
D: -
J: TRBJ1-5
V: TRBV3-1

CDR3: CASRGGLAAYEQYF
length: 14
D: -
J: TRBJ2-7
V: TRBV6-1

CDR3: CASSSLLGPQLNTGELFF
length: 18
D: -
J: TRBJ2-2
V: TRBV5-6

CDR3: CASSTEVPDTQYF
length: 13
D: -
J: TRBJ2-3
V: TRBV6-1

CDR3: CSAPARFQETQYF
length: 13
D: -
J: TRBJ2-5
V: TRBV20-1

CDR3: CSASRTGRAETQYF
length: 14
D: TRBD1
J: TRBJ2-5
V: TRBV20-1

CDR3: CATSDLDLSSGSSTDTQYF
length: 19
D: TRBD2
J: TRBJ2-3
V: TRBV24-1

CDR3: CASSPSGGPLYNEQFF
length: 16
D: TRBD2
J: TRBJ2-1
V: TRBV6-1

CDR3: CATSDLDRPNNQPQHF
length: 16
D: -
J: TRBJ1-5
V: TRBV24-1

CDR3: CASSPDSDYGYTF
length: 13
D: -
J: TRBJ1-2
V: TRBV3-1

CDR3: CASSRDRVLEKLFF
length: 14
D: TRBD1
J: TRBJ1-4
V: TRBV7-2

CDR3: CATSDFPGQGAGDTQYF
length: 17
D: TRBD1
J: TRBJ2-3
V: TRBV24-1